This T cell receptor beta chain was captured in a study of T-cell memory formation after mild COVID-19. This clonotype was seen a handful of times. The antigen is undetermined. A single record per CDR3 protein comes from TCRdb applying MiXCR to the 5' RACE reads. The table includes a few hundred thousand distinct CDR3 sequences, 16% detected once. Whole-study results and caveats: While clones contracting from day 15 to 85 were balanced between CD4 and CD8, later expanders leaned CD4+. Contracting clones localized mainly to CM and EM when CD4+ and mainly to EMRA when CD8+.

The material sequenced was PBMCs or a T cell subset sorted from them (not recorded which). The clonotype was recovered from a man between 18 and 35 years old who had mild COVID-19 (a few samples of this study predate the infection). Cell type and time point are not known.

In DNA, the CDR3 is TGCAGTGCTGGGCTGGGATTGGCCTACGAGCAGTACTTC. It encodes CSAGLGLAYEQYF. V gene TRBV20-1 combines with J gene TRBJ2-7; D is unclear. The CDR3 is made up of 13 amino acids. The germline gives CDR1 DFQATT, CDR2 SNEGSKA (reference sequence). The V gene lost 5 bases and the J gene lost 2 bases, with 13 bases spanning the gap.